This note documents a single TCR beta chain sequence. Its antigen is undetermined. These data are taken from a study of shared clonotypes between healthy human individuals. Naivety among CD8 cells was defined by CD45RO negativity and positive CCR7 selection, thereby excluding terminally differentiated effector memory CD45RA+ cells. The study enrolled healthy HIV-negative adults without recent acute infections or vaccinations as donors. Study outcomes and limitations: Larger richness was generally estimated for naive than memory subsets.

Germline CDR1 is SGHRS and CDR2 is YFSETQ. V dropped 2 bases and J dropped 1; count of bases not matched to a gene: 5. The CDR3 loop spans 16 amino acids. In the authors' workflow: Filtering of immunoSEQ junctional sequences could not match full-length read filtering. Using immunoSEQ multiplex PCR, the repertoire was profiled, and TCRdb retains in-frame clones only, with some absent. V, J and clone size derive from that table, while D and trimming were established from the DNA sequence. Among about 590,000 clones listed, roughly 96% were seen once. The sequenced material came from naive CD8+ T cells sorted from blood. V usage is TRBV5-1 and J usage is TRBJ2-2; 7 bases fit TRBD1. This receptor was obtained from a woman between 25 and 40 years old in good health. The CDR3 spells CASSFWDRENTGELFF. CDR3 coding DNA: TGCGCCAGCAGCTTTTGGGACAGAGAGAACACCGGGGAGCTGTTTTTT.